The 13 T cell receptor beta chains reported below all come from one sample, sequenced in a study of beta chain features in type 1 diabetes. Sequencing targeted expressed TCRB transcripts, as all isolated RNA had been reverse transcribed. TCRdb's copy holds only in-frame clones and misses some; the assay was immunoSEQ multiplex PCR. The data contain about 16,000 clones, around 59% of them singletons. The sequencing input was stem cell memory CD4+ T cells from blood. All receptors derive from a woman between 18 and 29 years old in good health.

V and J are TRBV7-3 and TRBJ1-2; 7 bases map to TRBD1. V lost 4 bases to trimming and J lost 8 bases; unmatched junction nucleotides: 7. The CDR3 totals 13 residues. CDR1 SGHTA and CDR2 FQGTGA come from the germline V gene. CDR3 sequence reads: CASSSGGNRGYTF. The CDR3 nucleotides read TGTGCCAGCAGCTCAGGGGGTAATCGGGGCTACACCTTC.

This clone qualifies as medium-sized. The chain is built from TRBV7-9 and TRBJ1-1, with 7 bases that match TRBD1. The J segment lost 6 bases and the V segment lost 1 base, leaving 5 bases of the junction unmatched. Germline V gives CDR1 SEHNR, CDR2 FQNEAQ (reference sequence). The CDR3 totals 14 residues. The CDR3 sequence is CASSLETGTAEAFF. In DNA form, the CDR3 reads TGTGCCAGCAGCTTAGAGACCGGGACAGCTGAAGCTTTCTTT.

This chain connects TRBV5-1 to TRBJ1-2, with D perhaps TRBD1 (6 bases). Germline V gene lookup returns CDR1 SGHRS and CDR2 YFSETQ. This CDR3 is built from 16 residues. V was cut by 0 bases and J by 4 bases, with 16 bases left in between. In DNA, the CDR3 is TGCGCCAGCAGCTTGGTAGGCGGACAGTCGAGCTATGGCTACACCTTC. This translates into CASSLVGGQSSYGYTF.

With regard to this clone: No conserved phenylalanine or tryptophan ends this CDR3, so it is likely a read error. The genes are TRBV7-9 and TRBJ1-2; D remains unclear. CDR1 is SEHNR, CDR2 FQNEAQ, per germline (reference sequence). Trimming took 3 bases from V and 5 from J, leaving 7 bases between them. The CDR3 spans 12 residues. The CDR3 coding sequence is TGTGCCAGCAGCTTGGCGGATTATGGCTACACCCTC. Protein product: CASSLADYGYTL.

This chain connects TRBV4-1 to TRBJ2-7, with TRBD1 matching 8 bases. V was pared by 0 bases and J by 0 bases, with 4 bases of the junction left unmatched. This CDR3 is 16 amino acids long. Germline lookup yields CDR1 MGHRA and CDR2 YSYEKL. CDR3 sequence (DNA): TGCGCCAGCAGCCAAGAAAAACAGGGGGGCTCCTACGAGCAGTACTTC. It translates to CASSQEKQGGSYEQYF.

This clone was found a few times. The chain has TRBV4-1 and TRBJ1-5; D possibly corresponds to TRBD1 (5 bases). The germline V and J ends were trimmed by 3 bases and 5 bases, with 11 bases remaining between them. In germline, CDR1 is MGHRA, CDR2 YSYEKL. The CDR3 runs 14 residues. CDR3 sequence reads: CASSQQTVYQPQHF. In DNA form, the CDR3 reads TGCGCCAGCAGCCAGCAGACAGTTTATCAGCCCCAGCATTTT.

This clone was counted only a few times. CDR3 sequence: CASSSPWLAEGELFF. CDR3 nucleotides: TGTGCCAGCAGCTCGCCTTGGCTAGCGGAGGGGGAGCTGTTTTTT. The chain recombines TRBV5-4 with TRBJ2-2, with TRBD2 matching 7 bases. This CDR3 contains 15 residues. Germline V CDR1 and CDR2: SGHNT, YYREEE (reference sequence). V was pared by 3 bases and J by 8 bases, with 10 bases of the junction left unmatched. Supplemented by reference TRBV5-4 and TRBJ2-2, the full variable domain reads ETGVTQSPTHLIKTRGQQVTLRCSSQSGHNTVSWYQQALGQGPQFIFQYYREEENGRGNFPPRFSGLQFPNYSSELNVNALELDDSALYLCASSSPWLAEGELFFGEGSRLTVL.

This clone was seen more than once but under ten times. The V gene is TRBV5-6, the J gene TRBJ2-2, with 11 bases matching TRBD2. The germline gives CDR1 SGHDT, CDR2 YYEEEE. V lost 7 bases and J lost 6; bases outside the gene matches: 8. This CDR3 is built from 15 residues. CDR3 in DNA: TGTGCCAGCCACACTAGCGGGAGTCCCTCCGGGGAGCTGTTTTTT. Translated, it gives CASHTSGSPSGELFF.

This chain's CDR3 is CASSEGTENQPQHF. CDR3 DNA sequence: TGTGCCAGCAGTGAAGGGACAGAAAATCAGCCCCAGCATTTT. V and J are TRBV2 and TRBJ1-5; weak D call: TRBD1 (6 bases). The CDR3 spans 14 residues. The V and J ends lost 1 base and 4 bases respectively, with 8 bases between them. Looked up from germline, CDR1 is SNHLY and CDR2 is FYNNEI.

The chain carries TRBV2 and TRBJ1-2; D may be TRBD1 (6 bases). The CDR3 is 13 residues long. V lost 4 bases and J 8 bases, leaving 14 bases between the germline ends. CDR1 and CDR2 (germline): SNHLY, FYNNEI. The CDR3 DNA reads TGTGCCAGCAGTGCGGGGGGGCCCTTCGGCTACACCTTC. It is translated as CASSAGGPFGYTF.

The gene calls are TRBV2 and TRBJ2-7; 8 positions match TRBD1. The ends lost 3 bases at V and 0 bases at J; junction bases unmatched: 4. Per germline, CDR1 SNHLY and CDR2 FYNNEI. This CDR3 spans 15 amino acids. CDR3 bases: TGTGCCAGCAGTGAGGACAGGGCCTCCTCCTACGAGCAGTACTTC. This encodes CASSEDRASSYEQYF.

V usage is TRBV7-3 and J usage is TRBJ2-3; 10 bases align to TRBD2. The V gene's germline CDR1 is SGHTA and CDR2 FQGTGA. There are 15 residues in the CDR3. The trim removed 5 bases at V and 5 bases at J, leaving 7 bases unmatched. The CDR3 reads CASSTRTSGGDTQYF. CDR3 DNA sequence: TGTGCCAGCAGCACCCGGACTAGCGGTGGAGATACGCAGTATTTT.

This clone was seen a handful of times. V and J are TRBV2 and TRBJ2-3; 7 nucleotides agree with TRBD2. The CDR3 consists of 13 residues. Germline values: CDR1 SNHLY, CDR2 FYNNEI. Unmatched junction bases numbered 0, after V lost 3 bases and J lost 3 bases. CDR3 in amino acids: CASSERGTDTQYF. In DNA, the CDR3 is TGTGCCAGCAGTGAGCGGGGGACAGATACGCAGTATTTT.